One and the same sample provided the 23 T cell receptor beta chains below, sequenced in a study of early T cells in non-severe SARS-CoV-2 infection. TCRdb itself ran the 5' RACE reads through MiXCR, one entry per CDR3 protein. The data show some 83,000 distinct CDR3 sequences, about 10% seen once. The sequencing here drew on whole blood, taken at baseline. All receptors derive from an adult who was a healthcare worker with PCR-confirmed SARS-CoV-2 infection or an uninfected control (not recorded which).

In its sample, this clonotype was seen a few times. The chain joins TRBV3-1 to TRBJ2-7; 10 bases are a match to TRBD2. The CDR3 runs 14 residues. The V segment lost 5 bases and the J segment 2 bases; nucleotides outside the gene matches: 3. CDR1 is LGHDT and CDR2 is YNNKEL in the germline V gene (reference sequence). Here the CDR3 DNA reads TGTGCCAGCAGCTACACTAGCGGGACCTACGAGCAGTACTTC. It codes for CASSYTSGTYEQYF.

This chain links TRBV7-9 with TRBJ1-1; D is perhaps TRBD1 (5 bases). From germline, CDR1 is SEHNR and CDR2 FQNEAQ (reference sequence). This CDR3 spans 16 amino acids. Trimming left V 0 bases short and J 0 bases short, with 11 bases between. CDR3: CASSLAGAVVNTEAFF. Here the CDR3 DNA reads TGTGCCAGCAGCTTAGCTGGGGCAGTGGTGAACACTGAAGCTTTCTTT.

This clonotype was counted ten times or more. This chain links TRBV2 with TRBJ2-1, with 9 bases that match TRBD2. This CDR3 comprises 12 residues. Germline CDR1 and CDR2: SNHLY and FYNNEI. V lost 5 bases, J lost 10 bases, and 3 bases stayed unmatched. The CDR3 region is CASSFLAGEQFF. CDR3 bases: TGTGCCAGCAGTTTCCTAGCGGGAGAGCAGTTCTTC.

This clonotype occurred a few times. The genes are TRBV20-1 and TRBJ2-5, with 7 positions matching TRBD2. The CDR3 runs to 12 residues. CDR1 and CDR2 from the germline V gene are DFQATT and SNEGSKA (reference sequence). Trimming removed 6 bases from V and 5 bases from J; junction bases left unmatched: 6. The CDR3 reads CSARGRVETQYF. The CDR3 DNA reads as TGCAGTGCACGCGGGAGAGTCGAGACCCAGTACTTC.

This clonotype was seen a handful of times. The J gene is TRBJ2-1, the V gene TRBV5-1; TRBD2 matches 14 bases. The V gene end was trimmed by 4 bases and the J gene end by 7 bases; junction bases not matched to a gene: 10. CDR3 length: 17 residues. Looked up from germline, CDR1 is SGHRS and CDR2 is YFSETQ. The CDR3 DNA reads as TGCGCCAGCAGCCCCGGATCCGGGACTAGCGGGAGAAATGAGCAGTTCTTC. Protein sequence: CASSPGSGTSGRNEQFF.

V usage is TRBV5-1 and J usage is TRBJ1-6, with 8 bases that match TRBD1. The CDR3 contains 17 residues. Germline V gives CDR1 SGHRS, CDR2 YFSETQ. The junction had 12 bases not matched to a gene; V was cut back by 3 bases and J by 7 bases. The CDR3 bases are TGCGCCAGCAGCTCGTTACCGGGACAGGAAAAAAATTCACCCCTCCACTTT. This translates into CASSSLPGQEKNSPLHF.

This clonotype was seen ten or more times. The chain combines TRBV28 with TRBJ1-2, with D hard to call. V lost 3 bases to trimming and J lost 3 bases, with 14 bases between them. Per the germline V gene, CDR1 is MDHEN and CDR2 is SYDVKM. The CDR3 is 15 amino acids. This CDR3 is CASSFRISRDYGYTF. CDR3 nucleotide sequence: TGTGCCAGCAGTTTCCGGATCAGCCGGGACTATGGCTACACCTTC.

This chain connects TRBV6-1 to TRBJ1-6, with 9 bases lining up with TRBD1. This CDR3 is built from 16 residues. Germline V CDR1 and CDR2: MNHNS, SASEGT. Trimming cost V 0 bases and J 8 bases; bases outside gene matches: 5. The CDR3 DNA is TGTGCCAGCAGTGAAGCGAGAGGGACAGGGTATTCACCCCTCCACTTT. Its protein is CASSEARGTGYSPLHF.

V and J are TRBV4-1 and TRBJ1-4; no clear D gene. The germline gives CDR1 MGHRA, CDR2 YSYEKL. The V and J ends lost 0 bases and 5 bases respectively, with 10 bases between them. CDR3 length: 15 residues. The CDR3 coding sequence is TGCGCCAGCAGCCAAGACCCAGTGGGAAATGAAAAACTGTTTTTT. Protein product: CASSQDPVGNEKLFF.

This clonotype was seen at least ten times. V usage is TRBV19 and J usage is TRBJ2-7; tentative D call: TRBD2 (5 bases). The V and J ends lost 3 bases and 4 bases respectively, with 19 bases between them. Germline CDR1 LNHDA, CDR2 SQIVND (reference sequence). The CDR3 has 16 residues. The CDR3 sequence is CASSITLGGRIYEQYF. The DNA for the CDR3 is TGTGCCAGTAGTATCACCTTGGGCGGGCGAATTTACGAGCAGTACTTC.

This clonotype was observed a few times. The rearrangement links TRBV4-2 to TRBJ2-5, with 11 bases lining up with TRBD1. CDR3 length: 15 residues. Germline V gene lookup returns CDR1 LGHNA and CDR2 YNFKEQ. Losses at the gene ends were 2 bases for V and 3 bases for J; bases not matched to a gene: 2. CDR3 loop: CASSQPGQGEETQYF. As DNA, the CDR3 is TGTGCCAGCAGCCAACCGGGACAGGGGGAAGAGACCCAGTACTTC.

The chain uses TRBV14 and TRBJ2-2; 11 bases align to TRBD2. There are 18 residues in the CDR3. The germline gives CDR1 SGHDN, CDR2 FVKESK. With 4 bases clipped from V and 4 bases from J, the junction kept 11 bases outside the gene matches. The CDR3 DNA reads as TGTGCCAGCAGCCTACTCGGACTAGCGGGTGGACCCACCGGGGAGCTGTTTTTT. This codes for CASSLLGLAGGPTGELFF.

The rearrangement links TRBV7-9 to TRBJ2-3; the D gene is possibly TRBD1 (6 bases). CDR1 SEHNR and CDR2 FQNEAQ come from the germline V gene (reference sequence). The CDR3 is 14 amino acids. The V gene lost 5 bases and the J gene lost 4 bases, with 13 bases spanning the gap. The CDR3: CASSGYRVADTQYF. The DNA for the CDR3 is TGTGCCAGCAGCGGCTACAGGGTTGCAGATACGCAGTATTTT.

This clonotype came up a few times. The V and J genes are TRBV6-2 or TRBV6-3 and TRBJ2-7, with 8 nucleotides matching TRBD2. Germline V CDR1 and CDR2: MNHEY, SVGEGT. The V gene end was trimmed by 2 bases and the J gene end by 2 bases; junction bases not matched to a gene: 2. The CDR3 extends over 14 amino acids. CDR3 loop: CASSYSSGAYEQYF. CDR3 in DNA: TGTGCCAGCAGTTACAGTAGCGGGGCCTACGAGCAGTACTTC.

The chain has TRBV18 and TRBJ2-7; D is ambiguous. Germline V gene data show CDR1 as KGHSH and CDR2 as LQKENI. The V end lost 0 bases, the J end lost 0 bases, and 9 bases lay between the germline ends. The CDR3 length is 15 residues. CDR3 nucleotides: TGTGCCAGCTCACCACCGGTGGGAACCTCCTACGAGCAGTACTTC. Its protein product is CASSPPVGTSYEQYF.

V and J are TRBV6-1 and TRBJ2-6; unclear D gene. The length of the CDR3 is 15 residues. V was shortened by 2 bases and J by 0 bases, with 5 bases between the two germline ends. The germline CDR1 and CDR2 sequences are MNHNS and SASEGT. The CDR3 coding sequence is TGTGCCAGCAGTGAACAGTTCTCTGGGGCCAACGTCCTGACTTTC. Residues: CASSEQFSGANVLTF.

The table lists this clonotype with many counts. V usage is TRBV3-1 and J usage is TRBJ2-2, with a weak D call TRBD1 (5 bases). Deletions cut 4 bases from V and 6 bases from J, with 9 bases between. CDR1 is LGHDT, CDR2 YNNKEL, per germline (reference sequence). The CDR3 has 13 amino acids. In DNA, the CDR3 is TGTGCCAGCAGCCGAGGACAACCCGGGGAGCTGTTTTTT. This translates into CASSRGQPGELFF.

This clonotype was observed many times. The chain employs TRBV27 and TRBJ2-7, with D uncertain. CDR1 and CDR2 (germline): MNHEY, SMNVEV (reference sequence). The CDR3 has 15 residues. The V end lost 4 bases, the J end lost 2 bases, and 15 bases lay between the germline ends. The CDR3 protein is CASSSLGEPTYEQYF. The CDR3 DNA follows: TGTGCCAGCAGTTCCCTTGGCGAGCCGACCTACGAGCAGTACTTC.

This clonotype occurred many times. This chain links TRBV5-4 with TRBJ1-6, with 7 bases lining up with TRBD1. Germline CDR1 reads SGHNT; CDR2 reads YYREEE (reference sequence). Trimming at V came to 4 bases and at J to 7 bases, leaving 8 bases not matched to a gene. This CDR3 has 15 amino acids. The CDR3 region is CASSTPGQSNSPLHF. The CDR3 DNA follows: TGTGCCAGCAGCACCCCGGGACAGTCAAATTCACCCCTCCACTTT.

This clonotype showed up many times. The chain uses TRBV7-3 and TRBJ2-3; the D gene is possibly TRBD1 (6 bases). The CDR3 has 14 amino acids. Per germline, CDR1 SGHTA and CDR2 FQGTGA. Between the trimmed V and J ends, which lost 8 bases and 3 bases, there was a span of 15 bases. The CDR3 protein is CASWGTTRTDTQYF. The CDR3, as DNA: TGTGCCAGCTGGGGGACAACGAGAACAGATACGCAGTATTTT. Full variable domain (missing parts from reference TRBV7-3 and TRBJ2-3): GAGVSQTPSNKVTEKGKYVELRCDPISGHTALYWYRQSLGQGPEFLIYFQGTGAADDSGLPNDRFFAVRPEGSVSTLKIQRTERGDSAVYLCASWGTTRTDTQYFGPGTRLTVL.

The sample holds a few counts of this clonotype. The chain has TRBV20-1 and TRBJ1-1; D call uncertain. The V gene lost 3 bases and the J gene lost 5 bases, with 13 bases spanning the gap. There are 13 residues in the CDR3. Germline assignment: CDR1 DFQATT and CDR2 SNEGSKA (reference sequence). The DNA for the CDR3 is TGCAGTGCTAGGCGGGGAGAGCTAACTGAAGCTTTCTTT. Protein sequence: CSARRGELTEAFF.

The sample holds many counts of this clonotype. The chain employs TRBV28 and TRBJ2-7, with 7 bases aligning to TRBD1. The CDR3 spans 14 residues. CDR1 is MDHEN, CDR2 SYDVKM, per germline. The V and J ends lost 6 bases and 6 bases, in that order; junction bases with no gene match: 11. The CDR3 loop is CASRGTATSGEQYF. The CDR3 DNA is TGTGCCAGCAGGGGGACAGCGACCAGCGGCGAGCAGTACTTC.

V is TRBV4-1 and J is TRBJ2-1, with 9 positions matching TRBD2. With V trimmed by 3 bases and J by 5 bases, 2 bases remained unmatched. Looked up from germline, CDR1 is MGHRA and CDR2 is YSYEKL. The length of the CDR3 is 14 residues. The CDR3, as DNA: TGCGCCAGCAGCCAGACTAGCGGCAACAATGAGCAGTTCTTC. Its translation is CASSQTSGNNEQFF.